The sequence of this TCR beta chain was determined in a study of OX40 agonist ivuxolimab in advanced cancers. With respect to the entire study: The costimulatory receptor OX40 (CD134) was targeted by ivuxolimab, a fully human IgG2 agonistic monoclonal antibody. Prior anti-PD-1, anti-PD-L1 or anti-CTLA-4 therapy was permitted, and checkpoint inhibitors had been received by roughly 40% of dose-escalation patients. Peripheral TCRbeta sequencing aimed to test whether ivuxolimab altered TCR sequence diversity and caused clonal T-cell expansion. The paper describes the monotherapy dose-escalation part (N of about 47 patients) of the phase I trial of ivuxolimab. Partial responses were achieved by three dose-escalation patients, of whom one had hepatocellular carcinoma and two had cutaneous melanoma. Of the roughly 54 patients in dose escalation, some 20 had hepatocellular carcinoma, approximately 15 had melanoma, 9 had renal cell carcinoma and 9 had head and neck cancer. The dose-escalation cohort was almost 85% male with a mean age of about 60 years, ranging from roughly 23 to 90. Intravenous ivuxolimab was administered to patients every 2 weeks at six dose levels: 0.01, 0.1, 0.3, 1.5, 3 and 10 mg/kg.

What the study reported, not specific to this receptor: In the 0.1-3.0 mg/kg groups, partial responders had among the lowest normalized peripheral clonal expansion, particularly in CD8+ T cells. After ivuxolimab, more expanded clones were found on average in CD8+ T cells than in CD4+ T cells. Low levels of normalized T-cell clonal expansion were also seen in some patients who did not respond. Which antigens the clonally expanded peripheral T cells were specific for was not determined. At doses of 0.1 to 3.0 mg/kg, clonal expansion of both CD4+ and CD8+ T cells in blood was seen between baseline and week 6.

A note on this clone: Its antigen remains undetermined. No much larger clone is present one base from it, and per-base qualities are unavailable.

Patients with autoimmune disease history or receiving systemic immunosuppression were excluded from the trial. In every dose cohort, peripheral blood was drawn for TCR sequencing at baseline, cycle 4 day 1, and cycle 7 day 1. Samples were obtained from an open-label, multicenter, first-in-human phase I dose-escalation trial of ivuxolimab. Adults with locally advanced or metastatic head and neck squamous cell, hepatocellular, melanoma or renal cell carcinoma were enrolled in the trial. Before TCR sequencing, CD4+ T cells and CD8+ T cells were sorted from peripheral blood as separate populations. The CDR3, from cysteine to phenylalanine, totals 12 residues. The entry retains the CDR3 DNA only, 36 bases that are in frame from base 1. V loses 2 bases of germline sequence and J loses 7 bases, and the interval between the two ends is 5 bases. The germline V gene supplies CDR1 MDHEN and CDR2 SYDVKM. To sequence the TCRbeta CDR3 region, genomic DNA was isolated from the sorted cells. TCRbeta CDR3 regions were sequenced using the immunoSEQ Assay. The table was pulled from immuneACCESS by TCRdb, which kept in-frame rearrangements only. Such tables lose some clones; where checked, under half of the loss comes from unresolved V genes, and the rest has no known cause. The sample table contains around 76,000 clones; only one count was recorded for around four fifths of them. The top ten clonotypes cover approximately 6% of the sample.

The clonotype comes from an adult with an advanced solid tumor such as melanoma, head and neck, liver or kidney cancer. The sample consisted of CD4+ or CD8+ T cells sorted from blood, taken in a trial of the OX40 agonist ivuxolimab. This chain is built from TRBV28 and TRBJ2-2, with the D gene not confidently named. The sequenced DNA is TGTGCCAGCAGTTTAAAGCACGGGGAGCTGTTTTTT. Translated, this gives CASSLKHGELFF. This CDR3, with the reference TRBV28 and TRBJ2-2 proteins standing in past its ends, gives the full variable domain DVKVTQSSRYLVKRTGEKVFLECVQDMDHENMFWYRQDPGLGLRLIYFSYDVKMKEKGDIPEGYSVSREKKERFSLILESASTNQTSMYLCASSLKHGELFFGEGSRLTVL.